The present TCR beta chain was sequenced within a study of response to subunit inactivated influenza vaccine. V lost 3 bases to trimming and J lost 0 bases, with 10 bases between them. The CDR3 is made up of 14 amino acids. The germline CDR1 and CDR2 sequences are DFQATT and SNEGSKA (reference sequence). TCRdb reprocessed the RT-PCR reads via MiXCR and lists one record per CDR3 protein. The table includes some 550,000 distinct CDR3 sequences, roughly 25% detected once. These data were also filed under a second study, of T cells expressing NK-cell markers. From that second work: cDNA encoding TCR beta was synthesized via 5'RACE template switching incorporating UMIs. Uncertainty persisted over the HCMV specificity of expanded NKG2C+ T cell clones.

The V call is TRBV20-1, the J call TRBJ2-3; possible D gene TRBD2, 6 bases. The receptor was derived from a man aged 50-59 years who received an inactivated influenza vaccine. Sequenced material: CD4+ T cells sorted from PBMCs, taken 11 to 12 days after vaccination. CDR3 DNA: TGCAGTGCTAGGCTAGCGATTAGCACAGATACGCAGTATTTT. The encoded protein is CSARLAISTDTQYF.